This TCR beta chain was sequenced in a study of Ad26.COV2.S vaccination and SARS-CoV-2 variants. Study in general: Ad26.COV2.S, an intramuscular injection, was given once or twice 56 days apart.

Treatment meaning: around 19 received Ad26.COV2.S at low or high dose, single or two shots; 5 received placebo; per-sample allocation not given. Each sample was drawn 63 days after the first injection (of vaccine or placebo). Sequenced by immunoSEQ multiplex PCR; TCRdb stores in-frame clones only, minus some. The sample records 500,000 or so clones, around 90% being singletons. The CDR3 totals 13 residues. Germline CDR1 SNHLY, CDR2 FYNNEI. Trimming left V 4 bases short and J 5 bases short, with 9 bases between. The V and J genes are TRBV2 and TRBJ2-1; no clear D gene. This material consisted of peripheral blood, taken in a trial of Ad26.COV2.S vaccine versus placebo. The clonotype comes from a person aged 18-60 years who received the Ad26.COV2.S COVID-19 vaccine or a placebo. CDR3 coding DNA: TGTGCCAGCAGTGTTGGGCAGAACAATGAGCAGTTCTTC. Amino acids: CASSVGQNNEQFF.